This T cell receptor beta chain derives from a study of molecular identifiers for immune sequencing clone quantification. This clonotype turned up a few times. Antigen unknown. Study-wide findings and caveats: Among effectors, clones above 20 RNA copies held over 97% of molecules; among naive cells, under 1%.

Methods described previously, with TCR primers listed, were used for bulk TCR libraries. TCRdb re-analysed the PCR reads in MiXCR, keeping a single row per CDR3 protein. The sample lists more than 450,000 distinct CDR3 sequences, over 20% occurring once. Trimming took off 4 bases at V and 2 bases at J, with 11 bases between the two ends. Germline CDR1 KGHDR, CDR2 SFDVKD. CDR3 length equals 15 residues. The chain is built from TRBV24-1 and TRBJ2-4; D is ambiguous. The sequence derives from a human donor in good health. Some libraries in this study had Jurkat cell RNA spiked in. The sequenced material came from naive CD8+ T cells from blood, with Jurkat cell RNA spiked in. Described subset: FACS-sorted CD8+CD4-CCR7+CD45RA+ naive T cells. CDR3 amino acids: CATSDPTDPKNIQYF. Written as DNA, the CDR3 is TGTGCCACCAGTGACCCTACAGATCCCAAAAACATTCAGTACTTC.